This TCR beta chain was obtained from a study of shared clonotypes between healthy human individuals. As for the study in general: Used for every donor were three CD4 naive, three CD4 memory, two CD8 naive and one CD8 memory plate. Study-wide findings and caveats: A generally larger estimated richness was seen in naive subsets than in memory subsets.

A single count supports this clone. The antigen remains undetermined. The assay ran at deep level. TCRdb's copy holds only in-frame clones and misses some; the assay was immunoSEQ multiplex PCR. The sample lists about 380,000 clones, 90% to 98% seen once, with around 0.32% in the top ten. Donors comprised healthy HIV-negative adults lacking recent acute infections or vaccinations. The V end was cut by 9 bases, the J end by 3 bases, with 12 bases between. Germline CDR1 is SGHAT and CDR2 is FQNNGV. This CDR3 has 13 residues. The chain recombines TRBV11-2 with TRBJ2-1; the D gene is possibly TRBD2 (6 bases). Sample: memory CD8+ T cells sorted from blood. The subset: CD45RO+ cells pooled with CCR7-negative TemRA cells. The TCR was taken from a man aged 25-45 years in good health. The CDR3 coding sequence is TGTGCCAGTGCCGGGAGAGACTACAATGAGCAGTTCTTC. This sequence encodes CASAGRDYNEQFF.